The rows below give T cell receptor beta chains drawn from one sample of a study of OX40 agonist ivuxolimab in advanced cancers. Only in-frame clones appear in the TCRdb table, and some are missing; sequencing was by immunoSEQ multiplex PCR. The sample holds 50,000 to 65,000 clones, approximately 88% seen once. This specimen consisted of CD4+ or CD8+ T cells sorted from blood, obtained in a trial of the OX40 agonist ivuxolimab. Receptor source: an adult with an advanced solid tumor such as melanoma, head and neck, liver or kidney cancer. Both conserved end residues are part of each CDR3. A D gene is named only where the DNA matches it firmly. Only part of the rows carry a size: once, few, many, or a class if the clone is expanded.

v_call: TRBV6-1
d_call: TRBD1
clone_size: -
j_call: TRBJ1-1
cdr3_nt: TGTGCCAGCAGTGAAGGCCGGAGGGGGCGGACTGAAGCTTTCTTT
cdr3_aa: CASSEGRRGRTEAFF

v_call: TRBV6-5
d_call: -
clone_size: -
j_call: TRBJ1-1
cdr3_nt: TGTGCCAGCAGTTACTCACCGGGCAGGGCTGAAGCTTTCTTT
cdr3_aa: CASSYSPGRAEAFF

v_call: TRBV2
d_call: -
clone_size: -
j_call: TRBJ2-3
cdr3_nt: TGTGCCAGCGGATTCTGGACAGAAACAGATACGCAGTATTTT
cdr3_aa: CASGFWTETDTQYF

v_call: TRBV18
d_call: TRBD1
clone_size: -
j_call: TRBJ2-7
cdr3_nt: TGTGCCAGCTCCCAAGGGACAGGGACGTTCTACGAGCAGTACTTC
cdr3_aa: CASSQGTGTFYEQYF

v_call: TRBV30
d_call: -
clone_size: -
j_call: TRBJ1-1
cdr3_nt: TGTGCCTGGAGTTACAGGGTATTAGATCCGTCCCCCCCCAACGACACTGAAGCTTTCTTT
cdr3_aa: CAWSYRVLDPSPPNDTEAFF

v_call: TRBV9
d_call: TRBD1
clone_size: -
j_call: TRBJ2-7
cdr3_nt: TGTGCCAGCAGCGTAGGAGCGGACAGGGATAACGAGCAGTACTTC
cdr3_aa: CASSVGADRDNEQYF

v_call: TRBV15
d_call: -
clone_size: -
j_call: TRBJ2-2
cdr3_nt: TGTGCCACCAGCAGAGTGGTGACGAACACCGGGGAGCTGTTTTTT
cdr3_aa: CATSRVVTNTGELFF

v_call: TRBV14
d_call: -
clone_size: -
j_call: TRBJ2-5
cdr3_nt: TGTGCCAGCAGCCAAGATCGTCTTTCTAGGACCCAGTACTTC
cdr3_aa: CASSQDRLSRTQYF

v_call: TRBV5-1
d_call: -
clone_size: once
j_call: TRBJ2-7
cdr3_nt: TGCGCCAGCAGCTTGGAGGGGGATACGTACGAGCAGTACTTC
cdr3_aa: CASSLEGDTYEQYF

v_call: TRBV29-1
d_call: -
clone_size: -
j_call: TRBJ1-5
cdr3_nt: TGCAGCGTACTAATAGCAGGAGAACCCAATCAGCCCCAGCATTTT
cdr3_aa: CSVLIAGEPNQPQHF